The 29 T cell receptor beta chains listed next were all sequenced from one sample in a study of identical twins. TCRdb recomputed calls from the 5' RACE reads with MiXCR, one row per CDR3 protein. Of over 600,000 distinct CDR3 sequences listed, 21% were seen once; the top ten hold about 4.3%. This sample was shared with a second study, whose subject was T cells expressing NK-cell markers.

Material: PBMCs. Receptors were obtained from a woman aged 18-30 years in good health.

This chain connects TRBV11-2 to TRBJ2-3; TRBD2 matches at 11 bases. The CDR3 consists of 18 residues. Germline-derived CDR1 and CDR2 are SGHAT and FQNNGV. With V trimmed by 3 bases and J by 5 bases, 13 bases remained unmatched. In DNA form, the CDR3 reads TGTGCCAGCAGCTTGGTCCCATTGCTAGCGGGAGGCGAAGATACGCAGTATTTT. It translates to CASSLVPLLAGGEDTQYF.

This clonotype was counted once. The chain joins TRBV29-1 to TRBJ2-5; the D call may be TRBD1 or TRBD2 (5 bases each). The CDR3 covers 14 residues. The germline CDR1 and CDR2 sequences are SQVTM and ANQGSEA. Trimming took 4 bases from V and 4 from J, leaving 16 bases between them. The CDR3 coding sequence is TGCAGCGTTGGGGGACCCTGGGTCCGAGAGACCCAGTACTTC. This gives the protein CSVGGPWVRETQYF.

The chain links TRBV12-3 or TRBV12-4 to TRBJ2-1; possibly TRBD2 for D (6 bases). CDR3 length equals 16 residues. V gave up 3 bases and J gave up 0 bases, with 12 bases separating them. The DNA for the CDR3 is TGTGCCAGCAGTTTGGGAGGATTCAGCTCCTACAATGAGCAGTTCTTC. Amino acids: CASSLGGFSSYNEQFF.

This CDR3 is CASSLVRSTYEQYF. CDR3 in DNA: TGTGCCAGCAGCTTAGTGCGATCCACCTACGAGCAGTACTTC. This chain uses TRBV7-2 with TRBJ2-7, with D uncertain. Per germline, CDR1 SGHTA and CDR2 FQGNSA. Trimming left V 1 base short and J 2 bases short, with 9 bases between. This CDR3 has 14 amino acids.

This clonotype was seen only a few times. The chain links TRBV20-1 to TRBJ2-7, with 7 bases aligning to TRBD2. The V gene's germline CDR1 is DFQATT and CDR2 SNEGSKA (reference sequence). The CDR3 totals 14 residues. J was trimmed by 1 base and V by 4 bases; bases with no gene match: 7. In nucleotides, the CDR3 is TGCAGTGCTATCGAGGGAGGGGCTTCCTACGAGCAGTACTTC. As protein: CSAIEGGASYEQYF.

This clonotype was seen repeatedly, ten times or more. The chain recombines TRBV20-1 with TRBJ2-7, with D possibly TRBD1 on 5 matching bases. This CDR3 is built from 12 residues. Trimming took 4 bases from V and 4 from J, leaving 11 bases between them. Germline V lookup: CDR1 DFQATT, CDR2 SNEGSKA (reference sequence). CDR3 bases: TGCAGTGCTATTCAGGGTCGGTACGAGCAGTACTTC. It yields the protein CSAIQGRYEQYF.

The chain couples TRBV5-1 to TRBJ2-3, with no clear D. Trimming removed 4 bases at V and 2 bases at J, with 11 bases between. CDR1 is SGHRS and CDR2 is YFSETQ in the germline V gene. The CDR3 runs 14 residues. CDR3 DNA: TGCGCCAGCAGCCACGACCAGAACACAGATACGCAGTATTTT. It yields the protein CASSHDQNTDTQYF. Complete variable domain (other parts from reference TRBV5-1 and TRBJ2-3): KAGVTQTPRYLIKTRGQQVTLSCSPISGHRSVSWYQQTPGQGLQFLFEYFSETQRNKGNFPGRFSGRQFSNSRSEMNVSTLELGDSALYLCASSHDQNTDTQYFGPGTRLTVL.

This clonotype appeared a few times. The chain recombines TRBV7-9 with TRBJ2-7; D is perhaps TRBD1 or TRBD2 (5 bases each). Trimming stripped 5 bases from V and 1 base from J, with 9 bases between. Per germline, CDR1 SEHNR and CDR2 FQNEAQ (reference sequence). The CDR3 loop spans 13 amino acids. For the CDR3, the DNA is TGTGCCAGCAGCACGGGACCTTCCTACGAGCAGTACTTC. As protein: CASSTGPSYEQYF.

The J gene is TRBJ1-4, the V gene TRBV20-1, with D uncertain. This CDR3 has 12 amino acids. V was pared by 1 base and J by 5 bases, with 5 bases between. CDR1 and CDR2 from the germline V gene are DFQATT and SNEGSKA (reference sequence). Here the CDR3 DNA reads TGCAGTGCTAGAGTTATAAATGAAAAACTGTTTTTT. This encodes CSARVINEKLFF.

The chain combines TRBV5-1 with TRBJ2-3; a possible D gene is TRBD1 (5 bases). Germline CDR1 and CDR2: SGHRS and YFSETQ. Trimming pared 2 bases from V and 4 bases from J, leaving 17 bases between. The length of the CDR3 is 16 residues. The CDR3 region is CASSFPARVRADTQYF. CDR3 DNA sequence: TGCGCCAGCAGCTTCCCGGCCAGGGTAAGGGCAGATACGCAGTATTTT.

The J gene is TRBJ2-2, the V gene TRBV29-1; D ambiguous. Trimming removed 5 bases from V and 4 bases from J, with 11 bases in between. The CDR3 has 13 residues. Germline V gene data show CDR1 as SQVTM and CDR2 as ANQGSEA. The CDR3 protein is CSVRRSGTGELFF. In DNA form, the CDR3 reads TGCAGCGTTAGGCGTTCGGGCACCGGGGAGCTGTTTTTT.

This clonotype was found a few times. J is TRBJ2-7 and V is TRBV5-5, with TRBD2 matching over 7 bases. The CDR3 runs to 18 residues. Trimming removed 0 bases from V and 2 bases from J; junction bases left unmatched: 14. CDR1 and CDR2 (germline): SGHKS, YYEKEE (reference sequence). CDR3 bases: TGTGCCAGCAGCTTGGGGCTAGCGGCCACGGCAGGAACCTACGAGCAGTACTTC. It is translated as CASSLGLAATAGTYEQYF.

This chain uses TRBV4-3 with TRBJ2-3; 7 bases are a match to TRBD2. CDR3 size: 15 residues. CDR1 and CDR2 from the germline V gene are LGHNA and YSLEER. J gave up 6 bases and V 0 bases, and 6 bases lay outside the gene matches. The CDR3 spells CASSQDKRDIDTQYF. The CDR3 nucleotides are TGCGCCAGCAGCCAAGATAAGCGGGATATTGATACGCAGTATTTT.

This clonotype was observed many times. The rearrangement joins TRBV7-2 to TRBJ1-5; D gene unclear. This CDR3 region has 14 residues. Germline V gives CDR1 SGHTA, CDR2 FQGNSA. V was pared by 5 bases and J by 3 bases, with 11 bases between. The CDR3 loop reads CASSPLGFNQPQHF. CDR3 sequence (DNA): TGTGCCAGCAGCCCCTTGGGGTTCAATCAGCCCCAGCATTTT.

The V call is TRBV12-5, the J call TRBJ2-3; 9 positions match TRBD2. The CDR3 contains 18 residues. Germline V lookup: CDR1 LGHNT, CDR2 FRNRAP. Trimming removed 0 bases from V and 1 base from J; junction bases left unmatched: 8. This CDR3 reads CASGLVGTSFVGTDTQYF. CDR3 nucleotide sequence: TGTGCTAGTGGTTTGGTAGGGACTAGCTTCGTCGGCACAGATACGCAGTATTTT. Combining the CDR3 with reference TRBV12-5 and TRBJ2-3 gives the whole variable domain DARVTQTPRHKVTEMGQEVTMRCQPILGHNTVFWYRQTMMQGLELLAYFRNRAPLDDSGMPKDRFSAEMPDATLATLKIQPSEPRDSAVYFCASGLVGTSFVGTDTQYFGPGTRLTVL.

J is TRBJ1-1 and V is TRBV12-3 or TRBV12-4; TRBD1 matches at 9 bases. This CDR3 region has 13 residues. The V and J ends lost 4 bases and 6 bases, in that order; junction bases with no gene match: 3. The CDR3 DNA reads TGTGCCAGCAGTTACAGGGGGCTCCCTGAAGCTTTCTTT. This encodes CASSYRGLPEAFF.

The V and J genes are TRBV10-3 and TRBJ2-7; 7 nucleotides match TRBD2. V lost 10 bases and J lost 6; bases outside the gene matches: 12. Germline V CDR1 and CDR2: ENHRY, SYGVKD. This CDR3 has 13 residues. The chain's CDR3 is CATEAGPGTEQYF. The CDR3 coding sequence is TGTGCCACGGAAGCGGGACCGGGGACCGAGCAGTACTTC.

At least ten counts were recorded for this clonotype. The J gene is TRBJ1-2, the V gene TRBV15, with D unclear. The CDR3 has 15 amino acids. Trimming took off 1 base at V and 2 bases at J, with 11 bases between the two ends. In germline, CDR1 is LNHNV, CDR2 YYDKDF (reference sequence). DNA for the CDR3: TGTGCCACCAGCAGAGGGGCAGGCCCCAACTATGGCTACACCTTC. Residues: CATSRGAGPNYGYTF.

This clonotype was counted a few times. The chain has TRBV6-1 and TRBJ2-1; 7 bases line up with TRBD2. This CDR3 contains 16 residues. V gave up 6 bases and J gave up 8 bases; unmatched junction bases: 16. The germline CDR1 and CDR2 sequences are MNHNS and SASEGT. CDR3 nucleotide sequence: TGTGCCAGCAGCTCCCTCATAGCGGGTGGGCGGGATGAGCAGTTCTTC. Protein sequence: CASSSLIAGGRDEQFF.

This clonotype came up once. V gene TRBV5-1 combines with J gene TRBJ2-3, with D unclear. Germline V gene lookup returns CDR1 SGHRS and CDR2 YFSETQ. Between the trimmed V and J ends, which lost 5 bases and 1 base, there was a span of 8 bases. This CDR3 comprises 13 residues. The CDR3: CASRSYGTDTQYF. CDR3 coding DNA: TGCGCCAGCAGGAGTTACGGCACAGATACGCAGTATTTT.

This clonotype appeared a few times. As DNA, the CDR3 is TGTGCCAGCAGTTACGGGACTAGCGGGGGGGCCACCGGGGAGCTGTTTTTT. As protein: CASSYGTSGGATGELFF. V and J are TRBV6-5 and TRBJ2-2; 16 positions match TRBD2. The CDR3 is 17 amino acids. The germline gives CDR1 MNHEY, CDR2 SVGAGI. V was clipped by 2 bases and J by 4 bases; unmatched bases: 1.

The chain links TRBV29-1 to TRBJ2-3; perhaps D is TRBD1 or TRBD2 (6 bases each). Germline V lookup: CDR1 SQVTM, CDR2 ANQGSEA. CDR3 length: 14 residues. The V end lost 4 bases, the J end lost 7 bases, and 18 bases lay between the germline ends. The CDR3 DNA sequence: TGCAGCGTTGTAGGCTTAAGGGGGGCCCATACGCAGTATTTT. Amino acids: CSVVGLRGAHTQYF.

There are a few counts of this clonotype. The rearrangement joins TRBV6-5 to TRBJ2-5, with D unclear. CDR3 size: 12 residues. CDR1 and CDR2 (germline): MNHEY, SVGAGI. Trimming removed 5 bases at V and 5 bases at J, with 9 bases between. The CDR3, as DNA: TGTGCCAGCAGTCAGAGTTACGAGACCCAGTACTTC. Its protein is CASSQSYETQYF.

In nucleotides, the CDR3 is TGTGCCAGCCAGTTTATAAGCGGGGGGTACAATGAGCAGTTCTTC. Translation: CASQFISGGYNEQFF. The rearrangement links TRBV12-3 or TRBV12-4 to TRBJ2-1; TRBD2 matches at 9 bases. With V trimmed by 8 bases and J by 4 bases, 9 bases remained unmatched. The CDR3 runs to 15 residues.

The J gene is TRBJ2-3, the V gene TRBV20-1, with a possible D match to TRBD2 (5 bases). V lost 2 bases and J lost 0, with 12 bases in between. CDR1 and CDR2 (germline): DFQATT, SNEGSKA (reference sequence). There are 15 residues in the CDR3. The CDR3 region is CSARTSGKSTDTQYF. The CDR3 DNA sequence: TGCAGTGCTAGAACCAGCGGCAAAAGCACAGATACGCAGTATTTT.

The chain is built from TRBV20-1 and TRBJ1-5, with D unresolved. Germline loops: CDR1 DFQATT, CDR2 SNEGSKA (reference sequence). The length of the CDR3 is 14 residues. Trimming took off 3 bases at V and 1 base at J, with 10 bases between the two ends. The CDR3 nucleotides are TGCAGTGCTAGCCCCCCCGCCAGCAATCAGCCCCAGCATTTT. This codes for CSASPPASNQPQHF.

This clonotype was counted between two and nine times. The chain couples TRBV20-1 to TRBJ2-1; D ambiguous. V lost 2 bases and J lost 8, with 13 bases in between. The CDR3 has 13 residues. Per germline, CDR1 DFQATT and CDR2 SNEGSKA (reference sequence). CDR3 sequence: CSARTPQSDEQFF. CDR3 sequence (DNA): TGCAGTGCTAGAACCCCCCAATCCGATGAGCAGTTCTTC.

There are many counts of this clonotype. CDR3 in DNA: TGCAGCCTCTTTTCCCTGGGGGGGTATAATTCACCCCTCCACTTT. Translating it yields CSLFSLGGYNSPLHF. J is TRBJ1-6 and V is TRBV20-1, with a possible D match to TRBD1 (5 bases). The CDR3 is made up of 15 amino acids. CDR1 is DFQATT, CDR2 SNEGSKA, per germline (reference sequence).

The CDR3 sequence: CSASRATASSDQPQHF. The DNA for the CDR3 is TGCAGTGCTAGCCGAGCCACAGCCTCCTCCGATCAGCCCCAGCATTTT. The chain has TRBV20-1 and TRBJ1-5; D is undetermined. In germline, CDR1 is DFQATT, CDR2 SNEGSKA (reference sequence). V was cut by 3 bases and J by 5 bases, with 20 bases left in between. The CDR3 loop spans 16 amino acids.